This TCR beta chain was recovered during a study of blood T cell repertoires in COVID-19. Only in-frame clones appear in the TCRdb table, and some are missing; sequencing was by immunoSEQ multiplex PCR. The sample includes 450,000 to 500,000 clones, 75% to 90% of them seen just once. This CDR3 has 16 residues. Trimming took 3 bases from V and 4 from J, leaving 16 bases between them. Looked up from germline, CDR1 is SGHVS and CDR2 is FQNEAQ. The origin of this receptor is a human donor in a cohort sampled during active COVID-19. J is TRBJ1-5 and V is TRBV7-8; maybe TRBD1 (6 bases). The sample consisted of peripheral blood. The CDR3 here is CASSLVHTGRNQPQHF. The CDR3 coding sequence is TGTGCCAGCAGCTTGGTCCACACAGGGCGAAATCAGCCCCAGCATTTT. Looking up the rest from reference TRBV7-8 and TRBJ1-5 gives the full variable domain: GAGVSQSPRYKVAKRGQDVALRCDPISGHVSLFWYQQALGQGPEFLTYFQNEAQLDKSGLPSDRFFAERPEGSVSTLKIQRTQQEDSAVYLCASSLVHTGRNQPQHFGDGTRLSIL.